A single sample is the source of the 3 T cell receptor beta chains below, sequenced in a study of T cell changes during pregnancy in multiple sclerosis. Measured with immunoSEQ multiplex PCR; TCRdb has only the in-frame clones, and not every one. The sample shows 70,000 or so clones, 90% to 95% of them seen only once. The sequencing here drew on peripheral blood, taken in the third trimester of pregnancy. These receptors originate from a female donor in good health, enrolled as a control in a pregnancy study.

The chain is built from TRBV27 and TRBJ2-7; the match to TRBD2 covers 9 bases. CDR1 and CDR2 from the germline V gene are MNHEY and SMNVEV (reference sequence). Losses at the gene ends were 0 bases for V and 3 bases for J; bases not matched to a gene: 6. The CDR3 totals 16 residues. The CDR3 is CASSLSLAGAGYEQYF. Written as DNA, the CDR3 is TGTGCCAGCAGTTTATCTTTAGCGGGAGCGGGCTACGAGCAGTACTTC.

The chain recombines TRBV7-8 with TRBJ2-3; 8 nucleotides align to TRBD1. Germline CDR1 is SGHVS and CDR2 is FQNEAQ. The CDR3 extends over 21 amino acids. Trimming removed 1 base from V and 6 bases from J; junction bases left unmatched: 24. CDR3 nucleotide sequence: TGTGCCAGCAGCTTAGTTTTCCGGACAGGGTCTCCTTCGAGAAGGTCGGATACGCAGTATTTT. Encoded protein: CASSLVFRTGSPSRRSDTQYF.

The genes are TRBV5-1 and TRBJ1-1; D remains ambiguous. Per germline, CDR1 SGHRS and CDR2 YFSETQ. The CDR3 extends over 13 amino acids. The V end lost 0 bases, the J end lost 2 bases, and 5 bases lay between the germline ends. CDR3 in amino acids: CASSLGSNTEAFF. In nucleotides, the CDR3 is TGCGCCAGCAGCTTGGGCAGTAACACTGAAGCTTTCTTT. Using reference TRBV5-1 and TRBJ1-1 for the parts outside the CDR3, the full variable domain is KAGVTQTPRYLIKTRGQQVTLSCSPISGHRSVSWYQQTPGQGLQFLFEYFSETQRNKGNFPGRFSGRQFSNSRSEMNVSTLELGDSALYLCASSLGSNTEAFFGQGTRLTVV.